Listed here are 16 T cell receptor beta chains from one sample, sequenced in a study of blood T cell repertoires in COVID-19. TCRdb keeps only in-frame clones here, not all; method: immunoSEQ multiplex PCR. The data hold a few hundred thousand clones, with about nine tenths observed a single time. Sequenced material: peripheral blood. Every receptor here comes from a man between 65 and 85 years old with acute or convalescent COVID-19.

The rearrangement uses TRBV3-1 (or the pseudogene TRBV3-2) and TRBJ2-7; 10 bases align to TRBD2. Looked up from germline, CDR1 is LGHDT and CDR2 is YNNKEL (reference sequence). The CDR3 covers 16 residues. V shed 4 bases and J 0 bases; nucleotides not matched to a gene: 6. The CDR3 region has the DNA TGTGCCAGCAGCCCCAGCGGGAGGGGAGGCTCCTACGAGCAGTACTTC. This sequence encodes CASSPSGRGGSYEQYF.

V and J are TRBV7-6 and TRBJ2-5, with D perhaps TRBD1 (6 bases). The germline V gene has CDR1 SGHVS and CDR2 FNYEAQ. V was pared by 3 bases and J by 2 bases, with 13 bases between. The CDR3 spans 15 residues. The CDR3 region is CASSLGGTRQETQYF. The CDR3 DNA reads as TGTGCCAGCAGCTTGGGTGGGACACGACAAGAGACCCAGTACTTC.

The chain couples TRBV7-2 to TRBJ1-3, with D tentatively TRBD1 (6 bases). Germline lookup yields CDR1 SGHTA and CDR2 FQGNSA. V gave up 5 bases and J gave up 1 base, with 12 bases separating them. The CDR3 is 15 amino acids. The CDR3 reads CASSPGVESGNTIYF. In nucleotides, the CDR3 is TGTGCCAGCAGCCCAGGGGTAGAGTCTGGAAACACCATATATTTT.

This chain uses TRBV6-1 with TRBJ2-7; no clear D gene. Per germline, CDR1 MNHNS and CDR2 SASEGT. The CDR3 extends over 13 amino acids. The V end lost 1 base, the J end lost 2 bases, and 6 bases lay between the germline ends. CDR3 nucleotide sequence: TGTGCCAGCAGTGAAGAACCGGCCTACGAGCAGTACTTC. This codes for CASSEEPAYEQYF.

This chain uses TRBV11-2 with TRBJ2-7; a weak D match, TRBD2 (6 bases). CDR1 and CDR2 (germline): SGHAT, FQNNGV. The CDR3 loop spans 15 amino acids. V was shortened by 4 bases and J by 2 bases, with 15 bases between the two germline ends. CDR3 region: CASSSWGLDTYEQYF. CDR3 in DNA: TGTGCCAGCAGCTCTTGGGGACTGGATACCTACGAGCAGTACTTC.

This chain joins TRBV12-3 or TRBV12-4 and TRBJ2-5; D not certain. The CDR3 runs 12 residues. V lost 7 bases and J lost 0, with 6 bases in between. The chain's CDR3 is CASTVYQETQYF. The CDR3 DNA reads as TGTGCCAGCACCGTGTACCAAGAGACCCAGTACTTC.

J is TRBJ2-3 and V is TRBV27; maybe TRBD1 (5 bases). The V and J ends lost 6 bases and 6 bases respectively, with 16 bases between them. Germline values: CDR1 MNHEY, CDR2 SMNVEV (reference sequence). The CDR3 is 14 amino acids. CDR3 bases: TGTGCCAGCAGGCGCGGACAAAGAATGGATACGCAGTATTTT. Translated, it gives CASRRGQRMDTQYF.

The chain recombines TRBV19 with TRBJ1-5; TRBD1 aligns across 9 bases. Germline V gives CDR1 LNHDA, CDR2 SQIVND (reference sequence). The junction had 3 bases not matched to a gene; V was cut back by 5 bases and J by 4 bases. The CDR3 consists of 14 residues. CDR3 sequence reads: CASSDGTGNQPQHF. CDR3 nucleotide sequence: TGTGCCAGTAGTGACGGGACAGGGAATCAGCCCCAGCATTTT.

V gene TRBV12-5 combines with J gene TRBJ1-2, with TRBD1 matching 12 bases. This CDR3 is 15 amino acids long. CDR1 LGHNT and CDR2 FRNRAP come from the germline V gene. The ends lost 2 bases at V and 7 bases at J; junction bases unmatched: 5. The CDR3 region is CASGLSGTGGLGYTF. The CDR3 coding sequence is TGTGCTAGTGGTTTGTCCGGGACAGGGGGCCTTGGCTACACCTTC.

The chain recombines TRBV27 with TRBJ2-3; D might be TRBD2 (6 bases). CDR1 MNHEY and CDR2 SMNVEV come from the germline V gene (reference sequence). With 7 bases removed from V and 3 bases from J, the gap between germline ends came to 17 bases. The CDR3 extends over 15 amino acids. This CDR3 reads CASTRAGRRTDTQYF. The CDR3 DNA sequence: TGTGCCAGCACTCGGGCCGGGAGAAGGACAGATACGCAGTATTTT.

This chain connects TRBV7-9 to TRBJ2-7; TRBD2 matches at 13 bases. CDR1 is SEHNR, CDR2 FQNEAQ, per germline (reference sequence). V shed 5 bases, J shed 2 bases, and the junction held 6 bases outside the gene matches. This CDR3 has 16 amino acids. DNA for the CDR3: TGTGCCAGCAGCCCTCCGGGACTAGCGGGAACCTACGAGCAGTACTTC. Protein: CASSPPGLAGTYEQYF.

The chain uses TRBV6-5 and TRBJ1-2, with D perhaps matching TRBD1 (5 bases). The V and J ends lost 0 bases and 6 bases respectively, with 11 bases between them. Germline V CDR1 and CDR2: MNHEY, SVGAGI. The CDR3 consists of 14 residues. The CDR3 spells CASSYSTTGDGYTF. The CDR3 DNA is TGTGCCAGCAGTTACTCAACAACAGGAGATGGCTACACCTTC.

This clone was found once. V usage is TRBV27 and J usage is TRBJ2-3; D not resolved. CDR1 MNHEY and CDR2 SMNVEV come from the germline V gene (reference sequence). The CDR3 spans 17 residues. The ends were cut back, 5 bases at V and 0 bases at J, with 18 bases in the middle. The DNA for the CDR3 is TGTGCCAGCAGTCCCCGTGCCAGCGTGTTAAGCACAGATACGCAGTATTTT. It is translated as CASSPRASVLSTDTQYF.

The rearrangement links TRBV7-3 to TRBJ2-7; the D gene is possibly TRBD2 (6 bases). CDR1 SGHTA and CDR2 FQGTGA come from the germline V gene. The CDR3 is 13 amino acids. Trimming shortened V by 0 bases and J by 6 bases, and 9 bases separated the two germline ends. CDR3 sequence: CASSLTSGGEQYF. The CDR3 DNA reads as TGTGCCAGCAGCTTAACATCCGGGGGCGAGCAGTACTTC. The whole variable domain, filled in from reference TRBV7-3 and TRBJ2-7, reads GAGVSQTPSNKVTEKGKYVELRCDPISGHTALYWYRQSLGQGPEFLIYFQGTGAADDSGLPNDRFFAVRPEGSVSTLKIQRTERGDSAVYLCASSLTSGGEQYFGPGTRLTVT.

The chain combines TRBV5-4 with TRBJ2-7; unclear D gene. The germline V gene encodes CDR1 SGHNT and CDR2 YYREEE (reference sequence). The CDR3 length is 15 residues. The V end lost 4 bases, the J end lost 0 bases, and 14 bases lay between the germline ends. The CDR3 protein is CASSQDLTSSYEQYF. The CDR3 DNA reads TGTGCCAGCAGCCAAGACTTGACGAGCTCCTACGAGCAGTACTTC.

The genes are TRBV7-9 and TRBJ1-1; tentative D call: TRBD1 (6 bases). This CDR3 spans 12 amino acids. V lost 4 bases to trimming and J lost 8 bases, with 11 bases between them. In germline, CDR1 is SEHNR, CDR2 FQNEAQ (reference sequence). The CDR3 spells CASSSDRHEAFF. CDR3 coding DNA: TGTGCCAGCAGCTCGGACAGACACGAAGCTTTCTTT.